The rows below give T cell receptor beta chains drawn from one sample of a study of technical replicates of blood from a handful of donors. Generated by immunoSEQ multiplex PCR, the TCRdb table keeps only in-frame clones and is missing some. The sample includes 55,000 to 65,000 clones, roughly 90% of them seen just once. Sequencing was done on a sample of PBMCs. The receptors derive from a human donor in good health. Some clones in this sample may be carry-over from other donors' samples. CDR3s include the opening cysteine and the closing phenylalanine or tryptophan. A D gene is named only where the DNA matches it firmly. Not all rows give a size; the values are once, few, many and, for expanded clones, a class.

clone_size j_call d_call v_call cdr3_nt cdr3_aa
NA TRBJ1-2 NA TRBV15 TGTGCCACCAGCAGAGACCGGGGCTACACCTTC CATSRDRGYTF
NA TRBJ1-2 TRBD1 TRBV9 TGTGCCAGCAGCCCGACAGGGATCCTCTTCTATGGCTACACCTTC CASSPTGILFYGYTF
NA TRBJ1-2 NA TRBV7-2 TGTGCCAGCAGCGAAATAACGGGACTGTCTAACTATGGCTACACCTTC CASSEITGLSNYGYTF
NA TRBJ2-5 TRBD1 TRBV11-3 TGTGCCAGCAGCACGGGGACAGGGCCACAAGAGACCCAGTACTTC CASSTGTGPQETQYF
once TRBJ2-1 TRBD2 TRBV18 TGTGCCAGCTCACCCTTGAGACTAGCGGGGTCTGAGCAGTTCTTC CASSPLRLAGSEQFF
few TRBJ1-5 NA TRBV7-8 TGTGCCAGCAGCCCCGACAGTAATAGCAATCAGCCCCAGCATTTT CASSPDSNSNQPQHF
NA TRBJ2-1 NA TRBV29-1 TGCAGCGTCACTGCTGCGGCGTTTATCAATGAGCAGTTCTTC CSVTAAAFINEQFF
NA TRBJ1-2 TRBD1 TRBV9 TGTGCCAGCAGCGTGGACGACAGGGGTGGCTACACCTTC CASSVDDRGGYTF
NA TRBJ2-3 TRBD2 TRBV4-2 TGTGCCAGCAGCCAAGAGGTGGCTAGCGGAGATACGCAGTATTTT CASSQEVASGDTQYF
NA TRBJ2-5 NA TRBV7-2 TGTGCCAGCAGCACAGGGACTAAAGAGACCCAGTACTTC CASSTGTKETQYF
NA TRBJ2-7 TRBD1 TRBV6-5 TGTGCCAGCAGTCCAGGGGGTTTGTACGAGCAGTACTTC CASSPGGLYEQYF
few TRBJ2-7 NA TRBV5-6 TGTGCCAGCACCCGCGGAGAGTTACTCTACGAGCAGTACTTC CASTRGELLYEQYF
NA TRBJ2-7 NA TRBV7-9 TGTGCCAGCAGCTTAGGTTCCGGGGTCGAGCAGTACTTC CASSLGSGVEQYF
NA TRBJ1-2 TRBD1 TRBV6-5 TGTGCCAGCAGTTACTCAGGGGGCGACGTCTATGGCTACACCTTC CASSYSGGDVYGYTF
NA TRBJ2-2 NA TRBV7-9 TGTGCCAGCAGCTTAAGCCGTTCGAACACCGGGGAGCTGTTTTTT CASSLSRSNTGELFF
once TRBJ2-3 NA TRBV4-3 TGCGCCAGCAGCCAAGCGCAGGGAGGAAACACAGATACGCAGTATTTT CASSQAQGGNTDTQYF
NA TRBJ2-7 NA TRBV15 TGTGCCACCATGTCCACCACAGGATACGAGCAGTACTTC CATMSTTGYEQYF
NA TRBJ1-1 TRBD1 TRBV6-5 TGTGCCAGCACCAGACAGGGAATCACTGAAGCTTTCTTT CASTRQGITEAFF
NA TRBJ1-6 TRBD1 TRBV6-1 TGTGCCAGCAGTGGTCCGGGACAGGGCGACTCACCCCTCCACTTT CASSGPGQGDSPLHF
NA TRBJ2-5 TRBD2 TRBV5-3 TGTGCCAGAAGCACCGGACTAGCGGGGGGTCAAGAGACCCAGTACTTC CARSTGLAGGQETQYF
NA TRBJ2-7 NA TRBV2 TGTGCCAGCAGTGGCGCGAGAGCCGAGCAGTACTTC CASSGARAEQYF
NA TRBJ1-1 NA TRBV18 TGTGCCAGCTCACTGGGGGGGGCGAACACTGAAGCTTTCTTT CASSLGGANTEAFF
NA TRBJ1-3 TRBD1 TRBV19 TGTGCCAGTAGTATCAACAGGGGAATATTTGGAAACACCATATATTTT CASSINRGIFGNTIYF
NA TRBJ2-1 TRBD2 TRBV11-2 TGTGCCAGCAGCTTAGTTCGCGGGGGGGCCTCCAATGAGCAGTTCTTC CASSLVRGGASNEQFF
few TRBJ2-1 NA TRBV7-8 TGTGCCAGCAGCTATGGACAGTACAATGAGCAGTTCTTC CASSYGQYNEQFF
NA TRBJ2-3 TRBD1 TRBV5-1 TGCGCCAGCAGCTTTGGGACAGGGCGACCGGATACGCAGTATTTT CASSFGTGRPDTQYF
few TRBJ1-5 NA TRBV5-1 TGCGCCAGCAGACTGAAAGACAATCAGCCCCAGCATTTT CASRLKDNQPQHF
once TRBJ2-7 NA TRBV6-6 TGTGCCAGCAGTTACGGCCCCCCGATTCACCCCTACGAGCAGTACTTC CASSYGPPIHPYEQYF
NA TRBJ1-1 NA TRBV19 TGTGCCAGTAGTCTTCTCCAGGGGCACAACACTGAAGCTTTCTTT CASSLLQGHNTEAFF
NA TRBJ1-1 NA TRBV7-6 TGTGCCAGCAGCCCGGACAGAGTGAACACTGAAGCTTTCTTT CASSPDRVNTEAFF
NA TRBJ2-3 TRBD2 TRBV5-1 TGCGCCAGCAGCTCCGGGACTAGCGGGGGGCGGGGCACAGATACGCAGTATTTT CASSSGTSGGRGTDTQYF
NA TRBJ2-1 NA TRBV9 TGTGCCAGCAGCGTAGCCCTTAGTTCTTCCTACAATGAGCAGTTCTTC CASSVALSSSYNEQFF
few TRBJ1-1 NA TRBV4-1 TGCGCCAGCAGCCAAGATACCGGGTCGGACACTGAAGCTTTCTTT CASSQDTGSDTEAFF
NA TRBJ1-2 NA TRBV5-1 TGCGCCAGCAGCCTGGGAGCAGGCTACACCTTC CASSLGAGYTF
NA TRBJ2-3 NA TRBV7-9 TGTGCCGGCGCCCTGTTGGGCGATACGCAGTATTTT CAGALLGDTQYF
NA TRBJ2-1 TRBD2 TRBV7-6 TGTGCCAGCAGCCTGAGGACTAGCGGGAGGGCCGGGGATGAGCAGTTCTTC CASSLRTSGRAGDEQFF
NA TRBJ2-7 NA TRBV7-2 TGTGCCAGCAGTCGCGGGTATGGCTACGAGCAGTACTTC CASSRGYGYEQYF
few TRBJ1-3 NA TRBV10-3 TGTGCCATCAGCCAAGGAAACACCATATATTTT CAISQGNTIYF
NA TRBJ2-3 TRBD2 TRBV6-1 TGTGCCAGCAGTGCACTCGGACTAGCGGGGTTCGATACGCAGTATTTT CASSALGLAGFDTQYF
NA TRBJ1-6 NA TRBV5-1 TGCGCCACCTCGGGGGGGTCTAATTCACCCCTCCACTTT CATSGGSNSPLHF
NA TRBJ2-1 NA TRBV27 TGTGCCAGCTCGAGTATTTCCCCGATCAATGAGCAGTTCTTC CASSSISPINEQFF
NA TRBJ1-1 NA TRBV14 TGTGCCAGCAGCCCAAGATGGGGAGCGGGGGGCACTGAAGCTTTCTTT CASSPRWGAGGTEAFF
NA TRBJ2-2 NA TRBV7-9 TGTGCCAGCAGCTTAGACTCAAACACCGGGGAGCTGTTTTTT CASSLDSNTGELFF
once TRBJ2-5 NA TRBV7-2 TGTGCCAGCAGCTTCTCCGGAGGTCGAGGCCAGTACTTC CASSFSGGRGQYF
NA TRBJ2-6 TRBD1 TRBV5-1 TGCGCCAGCAGCTTAGCAGGGGGCGAGGGCTCTGGGGCCAACGTCCTGACTTTC CASSLAGGEGSGANVLTF
NA TRBJ1-2 NA TRBV29-1 TGCAGCGTTTCTCCTAACTATGGCTACACCTTC CSVSPNYGYTF
NA TRBJ2-7 NA TRBV5-1 TGCGCCAGCAGCCAGACAGAAAACTACGAGCAGTACTTC CASSQTENYEQYF
medium-sized TRBJ2-1 NA TRBV27 TGTGCCAGCAGTTTATTCCCGGGAAGCTCCTACAATGAGCAGTTCTTC CASSLFPGSSYNEQFF
once TRBJ2-7 NA TRBV4-3 TGCGCCAGCAGCCAAGACGGCACTGGGCCCTACGAGCAGTACTTC CASSQDGTGPYEQYF
NA TRBJ2-7 TRBD2 TRBV5-4 TGTGCCAGCAGCTACGGCGGGGGCGAGCAGTACTTC CASSYGGGEQYF
once TRBJ1-2 NA TRBV9 TGTGCCAGCAACTCTCTTGGCTATGGCTACACCTTC CASNSLGYGYTF
NA TRBJ2-7 NA TRBV11-2 TGTGCCAGCCACCCGGGAGCTGTGACCTACGAGCAGTACTTC CASHPGAVTYEQYF